Below, 7 T cell receptor beta chains from the same sample are listed, as sequenced in a study of a mutant IDH1 vaccine in newly diagnosed glioma (dated by TCRdb to the early 2020s). The time point label, read with the paper, signifies: week 35, safety follow-up. Each vaccine dose, consisting of 300 ug of a 20-mer mutant IDH1 peptide in Montanide, was administered subcutaneously with topical imiquimod. Library preparation was by the immunoSEQ multiplex PCR assay. TCRdb stores this immuneACCESS table with in-frame sequences only. Part of the clones is absent; in the studies checked, under half of the shortfall reflects unresolved V genes, and no reason is known for the rest. This sample holds fewer than 55,000 clones; under 90% were observed only once. In total, the top ten clones hold roughly 4.5% of the sample. These receptors have no known antigen. Specimen: PBMCs, collected from a glioma patient whose treatment included an IDH1 peptide vaccine. The receptor set was obtained from a woman aged 40 to 50 with glioma. Some clones in this sample may be carry-over from other donors' samples.

V gene TRBV4-2 combines with J gene TRBJ2-5, with unresolved D. CDR1 and CDR2 (germline): LGHNA, YNFKEQ. The CDR3 is made up of 16 amino acids. V was cut by 0 bases and J by 0 bases, with 11 bases left in between. The DNA of the CDR3 is TGTGCCAGCAGCCAAGACGGACCCCCCCACCAAGAGACCCAGTACTTC. Translated, it gives CASSQDGPPHQETQYF.

This chain links TRBV5-4 with TRBJ1-1; 8 bases agree with TRBD1. From germline, CDR1 is SGHNT and CDR2 YYREEE (reference sequence). The CDR3 is made up of 13 amino acids. V shed 5 bases and J 5 bases; nucleotides not matched to a gene: 5. CDR3 coding DNA: TGTGCCAGCAGACTAGACAGGGGAACTGAAGCTTTCTTT. Protein sequence: CASRLDRGTEAFF.

This clone is categorized as large. This chain links TRBV27 with TRBJ1-1; D is unclear. CDR1 is MNHEY and CDR2 is SMNVEV in the germline V gene (reference sequence). CDR3 length equals 14 residues. The ends were cut back, 1 base at V and 3 bases at J, with 9 bases in the middle. CDR3 nucleotide sequence: TGTGCCAGCAGTTTATGGCGGGCGGACACTGAAGCTTTCTTT. This gives the protein CASSLWRADTEAFF.

This clone is a singleton in its sample. The chain combines TRBV9 with TRBJ2-7, with 7 bases identical to TRBD1. This CDR3 is 16 amino acids long. Trimming cost V 0 bases and J 0 bases; bases outside gene matches: 6. The germline V gene encodes CDR1 SGDLS and CDR2 YYNGEE. The CDR3 loop is CASSVGRTGASYEQYF. The CDR3 DNA follows: TGTGCCAGCAGCGTAGGACGAACAGGGGCCTCCTACGAGCAGTACTTC.

The V and J genes are TRBV7-9 and TRBJ1-1; 10 positions agree with TRBD1. Unmatched junction bases numbered 6, after V lost 5 bases and J lost 6 bases. CDR1 SEHNR and CDR2 FQNEAQ come from the germline V gene (reference sequence). The CDR3 covers 14 residues. The CDR3 here is CASSPDRGRAEAFF. The CDR3 region has the DNA TGTGCCAGCAGCCCAGACAGGGGGCGCGCTGAAGCTTTCTTT.

The table lists this clone with a few counts. The chain links TRBV10-3 to TRBJ1-1; 8 positions match TRBD1. The V segment lost 6 bases and the J segment 1 base; nucleotides outside the gene matches: 4. This CDR3 is built from 14 residues. Looked up from germline, CDR1 is ENHRY and CDR2 is SYGVKD. The CDR3 DNA reads TGTGCCATCAGCGGACAGGGATCGAACACTGAAGCTTTCTTT. Translation gives CAISGQGSNTEAFF.

The chain links TRBV5-1 to TRBJ1-6, with 8 bases fitting TRBD1. The ends lost 4 bases at V and 9 bases at J; junction bases unmatched: 6. The CDR3 runs to 14 residues. CDR1 and CDR2 (germline): SGHRS, YFSETQ. The CDR3 DNA follows: TGCGCCAGCAGCCAAGGGACAGGACGTTCACCCCTCCACTTT. Its translation is CASSQGTGRSPLHF. Full variable domain (rest looked up from reference TRBV5-1 and TRBJ1-6): KAGVTQTPRYLIKTRGQQVTLSCSPISGHRSVSWYQQTPGQGLQFLFEYFSETQRNKGNFPGRFSGRQFSNSRSEMNVSTLELGDSALYLCASSQGTGRSPLHFGNGTRLTVT.